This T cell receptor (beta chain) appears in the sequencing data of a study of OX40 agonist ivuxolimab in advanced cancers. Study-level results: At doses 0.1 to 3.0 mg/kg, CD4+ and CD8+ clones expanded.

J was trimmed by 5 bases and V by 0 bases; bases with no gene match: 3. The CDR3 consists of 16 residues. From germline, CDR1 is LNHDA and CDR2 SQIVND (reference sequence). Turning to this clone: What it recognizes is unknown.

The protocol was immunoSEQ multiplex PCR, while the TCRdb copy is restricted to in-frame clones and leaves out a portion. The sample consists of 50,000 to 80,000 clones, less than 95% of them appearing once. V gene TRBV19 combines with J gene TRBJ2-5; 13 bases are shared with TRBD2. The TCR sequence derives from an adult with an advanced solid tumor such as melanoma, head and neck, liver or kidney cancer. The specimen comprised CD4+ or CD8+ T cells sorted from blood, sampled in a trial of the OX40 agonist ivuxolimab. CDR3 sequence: CASSIDRLAGGETQYF. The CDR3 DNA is TGTGCCAGTAGTATAGATCGACTAGCGGGAGGCGAGACCCAGTACTTC.